This T cell receptor beta chain was retrieved from a study of cytomegalovirus exposure and HLA in healthy donors. As for the donors, each was a healthy bone marrow donor. From germline, CDR1 is WSHSY and CDR2 SAAADI. The CDR3 has 13 amino acids. Losses at the gene ends were 7 bases for V and 6 bases for J; bases not matched to a gene: 7. Notes on this clone: Its specificity is unknown.

General study points: The listing of 150 or so TCR beta chains classed them as cytomegalovirus-associated. Per published reports, the classifier diagnosed cytomegalovirus status with high specificity and sensitivity.

The PCR was carried out with 60 Vbeta primers and 13 Jbeta primers. Assay: immunoSEQ multiplex PCR; the TCRdb copy retains only in-frame clones and omits some. The sample lists approximately 150,000 clones, 65% to 75% seen once, with under 2.5% in the top ten. Sequencing was carried out using PBMCs. The TCR was taken from a human donor in good health. The rearrangement uses TRBV10-2 and TRBJ1-1; 8 nucleotides match TRBD1. The CDR3 nucleotides are TGCGCCAGCAAACCGGGACAGGCGCCTGAAGCTTTCTTT. This codes for CASKPGQAPEAFF.